The clone carrying this TCR beta chain was detected only once. Its matching antigen is unknown. The data stem from a study of shared clonotypes between healthy human individuals. V lost 6 bases and J 3 bases, leaving 14 bases between the germline ends. Germline CDR1 WNHNN, CDR2 SYGVQD (reference sequence). The CDR3 consists of 14 residues. General study findings and limits: The genetic and exposure-history diversity represented was limited by few donors.

Assay: immunoSEQ multiplex PCR; the TCRdb copy retains only in-frame clones and omits some. The data hold hundreds of thousands of clones, with approximately 79% observed a single time. This TCR derives from a woman younger than 45 in good health. V is TRBV10-1 and J is TRBJ1-1; the D is unclear. The sequencing input was memory CD4+ T cells sorted from blood. Subset noted: CD45RA-negative fraction. The CDR3 reads CASRGFVGDTEAFF. The CDR3 DNA is TGCGCCAGCAGAGGATTCGTCGGGGACACTGAAGCTTTCTTT.